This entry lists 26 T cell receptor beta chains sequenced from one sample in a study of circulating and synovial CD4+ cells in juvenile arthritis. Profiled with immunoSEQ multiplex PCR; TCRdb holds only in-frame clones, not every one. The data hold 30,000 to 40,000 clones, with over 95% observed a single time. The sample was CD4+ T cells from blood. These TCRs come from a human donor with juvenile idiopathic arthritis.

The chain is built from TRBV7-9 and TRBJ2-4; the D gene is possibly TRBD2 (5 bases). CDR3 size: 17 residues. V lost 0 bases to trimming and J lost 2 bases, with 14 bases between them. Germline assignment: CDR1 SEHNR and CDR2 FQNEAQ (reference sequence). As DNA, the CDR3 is TGTGCCAGCAGCTTAGCTCTTGAGGGTCTGTCCAAAAACATTCAGTACTTC. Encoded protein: CASSLALEGLSKNIQYF.

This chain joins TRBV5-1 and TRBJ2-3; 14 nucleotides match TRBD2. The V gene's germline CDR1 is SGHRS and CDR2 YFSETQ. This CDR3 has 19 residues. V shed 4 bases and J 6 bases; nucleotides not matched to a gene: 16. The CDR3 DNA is TGCGCCAGCAGCCCGACACCCCCGGGGACTAGCGGGAGAGAGGATACGCAGTATTTT. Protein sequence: CASSPTPPGTSGREDTQYF. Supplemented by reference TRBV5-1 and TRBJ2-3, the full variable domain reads KAGVTQTPRYLIKTRGQQVTLSCSPISGHRSVSWYQQTPGQGLQFLFEYFSETQRNKGNFPGRFSGRQFSNSRSEMNVSTLELGDSALYLCASSPTPPGTSGREDTQYFGPGTRLTVL.

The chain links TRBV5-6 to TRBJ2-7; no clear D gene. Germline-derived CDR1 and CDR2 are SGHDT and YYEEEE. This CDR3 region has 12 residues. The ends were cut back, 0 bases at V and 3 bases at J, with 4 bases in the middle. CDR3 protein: CASSLANYEQYF. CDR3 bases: TGTGCCAGCAGCTTGGCCAACTACGAGCAGTACTTC.

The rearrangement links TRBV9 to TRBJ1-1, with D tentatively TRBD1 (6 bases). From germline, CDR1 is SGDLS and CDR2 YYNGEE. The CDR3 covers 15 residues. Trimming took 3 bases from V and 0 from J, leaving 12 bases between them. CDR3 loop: CASSATDRLNTEAFF. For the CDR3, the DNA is TGTGCCAGCAGCGCGACGGACAGATTGAACACTGAAGCTTTCTTT.

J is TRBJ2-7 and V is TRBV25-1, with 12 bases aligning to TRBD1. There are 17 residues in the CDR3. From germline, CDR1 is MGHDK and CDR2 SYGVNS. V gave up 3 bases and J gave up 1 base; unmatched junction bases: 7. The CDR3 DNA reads TGTGCCAGCAGTGACCCTGGGACAGGGGGCCTTTCCTACGAGCAGTACTTC. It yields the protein CASSDPGTGGLSYEQYF.

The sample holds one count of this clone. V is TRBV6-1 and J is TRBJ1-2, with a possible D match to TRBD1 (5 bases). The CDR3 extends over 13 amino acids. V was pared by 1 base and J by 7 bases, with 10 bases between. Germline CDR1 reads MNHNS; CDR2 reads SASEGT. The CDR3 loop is CASSEVGGIGYTF. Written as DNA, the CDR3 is TGTGCCAGCAGTGAAGTGGGGGGTATTGGCTACACCTTC.

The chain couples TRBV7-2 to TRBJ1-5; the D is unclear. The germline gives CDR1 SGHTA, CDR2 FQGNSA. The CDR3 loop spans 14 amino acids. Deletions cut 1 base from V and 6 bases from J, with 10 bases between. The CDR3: CASSLVTFGQPQHF. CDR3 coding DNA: TGTGCCAGCAGCTTAGTTACGTTCGGTCAGCCCCAGCATTTT. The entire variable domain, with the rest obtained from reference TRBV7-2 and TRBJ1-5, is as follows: GAGVSQSPSNKVTEKGKDVELRCDPISGHTALYWYRQSLGQGLEFLIYFQGNSAPDKSGLPSDRFSAERTGGSVSTLTIQRTQQEDSAVYLCASSLVTFGQPQHFGDGTRLSIL.

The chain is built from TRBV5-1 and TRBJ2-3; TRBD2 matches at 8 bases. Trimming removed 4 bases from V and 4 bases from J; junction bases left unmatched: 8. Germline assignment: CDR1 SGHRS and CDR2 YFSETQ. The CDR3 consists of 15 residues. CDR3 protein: CASSALAGGADTQYF. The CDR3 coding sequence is TGCGCCAGCAGCGCGCTAGCCGGGGGGGCAGATACGCAGTATTTT.

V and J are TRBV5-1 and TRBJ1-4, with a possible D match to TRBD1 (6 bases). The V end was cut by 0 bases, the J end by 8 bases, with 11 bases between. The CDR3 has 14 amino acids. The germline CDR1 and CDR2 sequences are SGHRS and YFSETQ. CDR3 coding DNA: TGCGCCAGCAGCTTGGACAGGGACGGAGAAAAACTGTTTTTT. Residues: CASSLDRDGEKLFF.

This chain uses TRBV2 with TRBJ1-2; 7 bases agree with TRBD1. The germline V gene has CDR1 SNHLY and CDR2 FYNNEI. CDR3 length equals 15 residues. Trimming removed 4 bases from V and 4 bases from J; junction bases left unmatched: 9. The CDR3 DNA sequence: TGTGCCAGCAGTGTAGATGAGGGGGCGGTCTATGGCTACACCTTC. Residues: CASSVDEGAVYGYTF. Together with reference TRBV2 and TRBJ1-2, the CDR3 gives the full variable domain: EPEVTQTPSHQVTQMGQEVILRCVPISNHLYFYWYRQILGQKVEFLVSFYNNEISEKSEIFDDQFSVERPDGSNFTLKIRSTKLEDSAMYFCASSVDEGAVYGYTFGSGTRLTVV.

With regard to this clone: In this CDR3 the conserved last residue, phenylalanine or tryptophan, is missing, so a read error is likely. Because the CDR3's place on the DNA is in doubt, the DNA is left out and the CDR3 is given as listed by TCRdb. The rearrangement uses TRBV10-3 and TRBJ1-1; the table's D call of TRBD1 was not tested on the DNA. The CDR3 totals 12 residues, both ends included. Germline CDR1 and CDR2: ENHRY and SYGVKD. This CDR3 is CAISATGARMDS.

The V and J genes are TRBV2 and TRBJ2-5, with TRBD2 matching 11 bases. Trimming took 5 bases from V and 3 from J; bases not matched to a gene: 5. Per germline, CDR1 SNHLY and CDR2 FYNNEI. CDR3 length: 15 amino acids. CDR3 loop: CASSRGTSGKETQYF. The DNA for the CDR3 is TGTGCCAGCAGTAGGGGGACTAGCGGTAAAGAGACCCAGTACTTC.

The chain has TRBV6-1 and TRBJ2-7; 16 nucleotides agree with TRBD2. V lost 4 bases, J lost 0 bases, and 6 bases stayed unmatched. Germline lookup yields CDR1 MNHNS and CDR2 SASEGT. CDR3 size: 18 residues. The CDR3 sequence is CASSATGTSGGASYEQYF. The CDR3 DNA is TGTGCCAGCAGTGCCACCGGGACTAGCGGGGGGGCCTCCTACGAGCAGTACTTC.

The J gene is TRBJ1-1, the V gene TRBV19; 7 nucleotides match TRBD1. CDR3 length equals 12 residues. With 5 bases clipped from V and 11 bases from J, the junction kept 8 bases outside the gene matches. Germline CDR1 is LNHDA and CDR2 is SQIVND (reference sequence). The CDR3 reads CASSLDRVEAFF. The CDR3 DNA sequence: TGTGCCAGTAGTCTCGACAGGGTAGAGGCTTTCTTT.

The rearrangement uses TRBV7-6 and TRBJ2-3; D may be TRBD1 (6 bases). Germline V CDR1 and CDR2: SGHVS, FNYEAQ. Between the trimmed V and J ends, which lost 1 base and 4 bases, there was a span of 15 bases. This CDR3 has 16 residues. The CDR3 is CASSLDTGSRPDTQYF. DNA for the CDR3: TGTGCCAGCAGCTTAGACACAGGGAGCAGGCCAGATACGCAGTATTTT. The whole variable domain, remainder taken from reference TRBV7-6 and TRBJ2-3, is GAGVSQSPRYKVTKRGQDVALRCDPISGHVSLYWYRQALGQGPEFLTYFNYEAQQDKSGLPNDRFSAERPEGSISTLTIQRTEQRDSAMYRCASSLDTGSRPDTQYFGPGTRLTVL.

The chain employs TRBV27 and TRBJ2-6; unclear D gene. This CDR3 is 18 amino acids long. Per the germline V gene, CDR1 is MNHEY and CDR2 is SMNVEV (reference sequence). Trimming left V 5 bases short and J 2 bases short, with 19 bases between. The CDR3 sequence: CASSPVRVSNAGANVLTF. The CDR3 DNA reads TGTGCCAGCAGTCCGGTTCGGGTGTCCAACGCTGGGGCCAACGTCCTGACTTTC.

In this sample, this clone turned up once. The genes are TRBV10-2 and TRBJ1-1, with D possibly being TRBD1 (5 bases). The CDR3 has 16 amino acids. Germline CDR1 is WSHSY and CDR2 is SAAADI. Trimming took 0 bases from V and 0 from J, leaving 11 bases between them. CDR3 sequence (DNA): TGCGCCAGCAGTGAGTCACGGACAAGGCTGAACACTGAAGCTTTCTTT. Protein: CASSESRTRLNTEAFF.

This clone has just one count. The CDR3 bases are TGTGCCAGCAGCCCCGGGGGGACGAGCTCCTACGAGCAGTACTTC. Its translation: CASSPGGTSSYEQYF. The chain carries TRBV28 and TRBJ2-7; 7 bases agree with TRBD2. CDR1 MDHEN and CDR2 SYDVKM come from the germline V gene. V lost 6 bases to trimming and J lost 0 bases; unmatched junction nucleotides: 8. The CDR3 consists of 15 residues.

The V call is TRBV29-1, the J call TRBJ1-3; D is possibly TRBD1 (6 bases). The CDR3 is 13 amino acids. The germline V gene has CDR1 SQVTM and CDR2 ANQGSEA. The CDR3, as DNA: TGCGTGGGGGGGGCTAGCTCTGGAAACACCATATATTTT. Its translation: CVGGASSGNTIYF.

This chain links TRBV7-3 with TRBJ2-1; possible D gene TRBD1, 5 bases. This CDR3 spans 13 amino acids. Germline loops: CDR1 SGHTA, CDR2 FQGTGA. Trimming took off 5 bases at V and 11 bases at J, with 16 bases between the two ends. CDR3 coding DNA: TGTGCCAGCAGCCCCAAAGACAGAGACCAGCAGTTCTTC. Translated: CASSPKDRDQQFF.

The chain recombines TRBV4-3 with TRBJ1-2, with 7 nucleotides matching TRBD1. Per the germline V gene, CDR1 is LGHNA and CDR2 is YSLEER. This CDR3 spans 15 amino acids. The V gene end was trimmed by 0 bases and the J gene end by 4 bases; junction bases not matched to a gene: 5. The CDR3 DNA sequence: TGCGCCAGCAGCCAAGATGTCCGGGACAGCTATGGCTACACCTTC. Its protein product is CASSQDVRDSYGYTF.

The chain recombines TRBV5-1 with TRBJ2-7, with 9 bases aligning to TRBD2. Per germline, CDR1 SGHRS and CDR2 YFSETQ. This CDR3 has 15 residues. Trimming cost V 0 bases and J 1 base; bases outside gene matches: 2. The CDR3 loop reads CASSLASGVSYEQYF. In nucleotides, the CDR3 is TGCGCCAGCAGCTTGGCTAGCGGGGTGTCCTACGAGCAGTACTTC.

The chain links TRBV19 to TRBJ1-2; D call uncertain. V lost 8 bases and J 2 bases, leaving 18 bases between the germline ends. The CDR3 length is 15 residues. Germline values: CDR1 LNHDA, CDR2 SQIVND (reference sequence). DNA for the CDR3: TGTGCCAGTGGGGTCGGAGGGTACCGAAACTATGGCTACACCTTC. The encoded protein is CASGVGGYRNYGYTF.

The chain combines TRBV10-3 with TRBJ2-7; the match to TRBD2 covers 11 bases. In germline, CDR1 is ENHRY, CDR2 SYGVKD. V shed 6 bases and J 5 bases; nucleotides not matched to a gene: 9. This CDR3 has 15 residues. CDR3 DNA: TGTGCCATCAGCCTGACTAGCGGGAACCACCACGAGCAGTACTTC. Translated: CAISLTSGNHHEQYF.

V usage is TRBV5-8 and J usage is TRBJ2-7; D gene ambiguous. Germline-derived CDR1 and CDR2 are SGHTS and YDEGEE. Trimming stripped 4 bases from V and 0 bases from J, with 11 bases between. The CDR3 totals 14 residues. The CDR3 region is CASSVRVGSYEQYF. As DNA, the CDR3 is TGTGCCAGCAGCGTTCGGGTGGGCTCCTACGAGCAGTACTTC.

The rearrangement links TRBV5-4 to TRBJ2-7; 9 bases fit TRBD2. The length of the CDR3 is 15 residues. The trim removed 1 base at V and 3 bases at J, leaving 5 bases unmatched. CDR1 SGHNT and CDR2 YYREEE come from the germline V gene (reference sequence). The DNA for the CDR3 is TGTGCCAGCAGCTTGTTGGGCGGGGGGGGCTACGAGCAGTACTTC. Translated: CASSLLGGGGYEQYF.